This T cell receptor beta chain was captured by sequencing in a study of immune characterization of retroperitoneal liposarcoma. The CDR3 loop spans 15 amino acids. V lost 6 bases to trimming and J lost 2 bases, with 14 bases between them. Germline V gives CDR1 MNHNS, CDR2 SASEGT. The sample holds a few counts of this clonotype. TCRdb reprocessed the PCR reads with MiXCR, giving one entry per CDR3 protein. The sample includes some 10,000 distinct CDR3 sequences, roughly 25% of them seen just once. J is TRBJ1-5 and V is TRBV6-1; D is ambiguous. Sequencing was done on a sample of tumor tissue. This TCR was recovered from a male donor with retroperitoneal liposarcoma. CDR3 coding DNA: TGTGCCAGCAGAGGGTGGCGGGAGGGCAATCAGCCCCAGCATTTT. Protein product: CASRGWREGNQPQHF.